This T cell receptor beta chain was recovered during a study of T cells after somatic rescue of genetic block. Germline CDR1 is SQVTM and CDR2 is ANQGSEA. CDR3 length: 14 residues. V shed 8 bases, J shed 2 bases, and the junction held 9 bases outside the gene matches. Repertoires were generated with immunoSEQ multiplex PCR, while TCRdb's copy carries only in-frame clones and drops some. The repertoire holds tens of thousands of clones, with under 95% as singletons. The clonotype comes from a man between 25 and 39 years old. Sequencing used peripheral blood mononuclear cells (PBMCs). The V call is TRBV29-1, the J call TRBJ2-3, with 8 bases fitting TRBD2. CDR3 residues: CSPQLAEYTDTQYF. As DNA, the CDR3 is TGCAGCCCCCAACTAGCGGAGTACACAGATACGCAGTATTTT.